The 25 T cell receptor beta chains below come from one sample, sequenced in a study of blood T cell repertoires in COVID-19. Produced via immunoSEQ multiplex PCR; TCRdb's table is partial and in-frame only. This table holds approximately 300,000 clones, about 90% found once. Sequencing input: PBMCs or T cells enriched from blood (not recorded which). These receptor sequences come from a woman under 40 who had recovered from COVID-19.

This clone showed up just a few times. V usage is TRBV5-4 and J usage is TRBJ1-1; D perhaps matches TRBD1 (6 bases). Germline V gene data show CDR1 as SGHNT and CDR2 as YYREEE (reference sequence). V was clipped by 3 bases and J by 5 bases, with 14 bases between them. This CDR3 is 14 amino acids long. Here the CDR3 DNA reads TGTGCCAGCAGCTGGTTGACAGGAGAAACTGAAGCTTTCTTT. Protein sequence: CASSWLTGETEAFF. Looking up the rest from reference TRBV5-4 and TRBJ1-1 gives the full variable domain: ETGVTQSPTHLIKTRGQQVTLRCSSQSGHNTVSWYQQALGQGPQFIFQYYREEENGRGNFPPRFSGLQFPNYSSELNVNALELDDSALYLCASSWLTGETEAFFGQGTRLTVV.

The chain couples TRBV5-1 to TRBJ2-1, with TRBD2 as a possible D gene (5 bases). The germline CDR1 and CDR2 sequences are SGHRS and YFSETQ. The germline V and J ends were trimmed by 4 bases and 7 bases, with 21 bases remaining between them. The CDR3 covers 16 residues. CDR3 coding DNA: TGCGCCAGCAGCGTGACTACGCCCGGACCTTTGAATGAGCAGTTCTTC. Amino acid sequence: CASSVTTPGPLNEQFF.

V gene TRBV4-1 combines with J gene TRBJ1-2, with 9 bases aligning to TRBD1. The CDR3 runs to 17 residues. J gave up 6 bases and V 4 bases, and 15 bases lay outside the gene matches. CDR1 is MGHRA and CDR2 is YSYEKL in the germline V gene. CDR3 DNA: TGCGCCAGCAGCCTCAAGGTCGGGACAGGGAATTCCCATGGCTACACCTTC. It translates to CASSLKVGTGNSHGYTF.

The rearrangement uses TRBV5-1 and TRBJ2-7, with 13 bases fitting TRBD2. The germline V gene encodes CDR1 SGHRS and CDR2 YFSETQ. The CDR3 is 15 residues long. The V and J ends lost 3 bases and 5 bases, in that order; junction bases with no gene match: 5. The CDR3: CASSWTSGSSNEQYF. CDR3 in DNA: TGCGCCAGCAGCTGGACTAGCGGGAGTTCCAACGAGCAGTACTTC.

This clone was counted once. CDR3: CASSLPRALAGAGEQYF. CDR3 nucleotides: TGTGCCAGCAGTTTACCCCGGGCCCTAGCGGGAGCCGGCGAGCAGTACTTC. This chain joins TRBV28 and TRBJ2-7, with TRBD2 matching over 10 bases. Losses at the gene ends were 2 bases for V and 6 bases for J; bases not matched to a gene: 13. This CDR3 has 17 amino acids. Per the germline V gene, CDR1 is MDHEN and CDR2 is SYDVKM.

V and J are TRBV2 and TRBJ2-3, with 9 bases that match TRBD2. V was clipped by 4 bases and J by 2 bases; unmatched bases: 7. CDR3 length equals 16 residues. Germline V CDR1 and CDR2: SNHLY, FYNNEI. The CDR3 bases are TGTGCCAGCAGTGCGAGCGGGAGGATCAACACAGATACGCAGTATTTT. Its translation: CASSASGRINTDTQYF. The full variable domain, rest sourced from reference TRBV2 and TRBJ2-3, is EPEVTQTPSHQVTQMGQEVILRCVPISNHLYFYWYRQILGQKVEFLVSFYNNEISEKSEIFDDQFSVERPDGSNFTLKIRSTKLEDSAMYFCASSASGRINTDTQYFGPGTRLTVL.

Here the CDR3 reads CASSFHPRDRGRNTEAFF. CDR3 sequence (DNA): TGTGCCAGCAGCTTTCACCCTCGGGACAGGGGTAGAAACACTGAAGCTTTCTTT. V gene TRBV7-6 combines with J gene TRBJ1-1, with TRBD1 identical over 10 bases. The germline V gene has CDR1 SGHVS and CDR2 FNYEAQ. The CDR3 sequence is 18 residues long. Germline trimming cut 3 bases from V and 2 bases from J; bases unmatched to any gene: 12.

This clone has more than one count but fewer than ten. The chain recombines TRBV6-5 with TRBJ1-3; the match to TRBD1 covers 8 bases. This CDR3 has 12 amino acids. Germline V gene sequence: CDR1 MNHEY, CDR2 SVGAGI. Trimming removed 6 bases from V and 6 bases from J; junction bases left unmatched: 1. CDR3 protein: CASRQGANTIYF. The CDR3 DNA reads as TGTGCCAGCAGGCAGGGGGCAAACACCATATATTTT.

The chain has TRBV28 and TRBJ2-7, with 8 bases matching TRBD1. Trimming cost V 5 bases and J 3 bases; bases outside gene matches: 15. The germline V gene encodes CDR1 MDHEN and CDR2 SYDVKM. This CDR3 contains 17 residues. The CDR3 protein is CASSPLPFGTGFYEQYF. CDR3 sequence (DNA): TGTGCCAGCAGTCCTTTGCCCTTTGGGACAGGCTTCTACGAGCAGTACTTC. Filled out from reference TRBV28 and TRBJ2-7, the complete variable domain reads DVKVTQSSRYLVKRTGEKVFLECVQDMDHENMFWYRQDPGLGLRLIYFSYDVKMKEKGDIPEGYSVSREKKERFSLILESASTNQTSMYLCASSPLPFGTGFYEQYFGPGTRLTVT.

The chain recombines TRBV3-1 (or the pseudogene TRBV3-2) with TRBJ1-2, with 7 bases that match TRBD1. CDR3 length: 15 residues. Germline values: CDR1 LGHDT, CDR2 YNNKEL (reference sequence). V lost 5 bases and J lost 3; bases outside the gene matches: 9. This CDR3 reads CASSDETGPYYGYTF. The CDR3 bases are TGTGCCAGCAGCGACGAGACAGGGCCTTACTATGGCTACACCTTC.

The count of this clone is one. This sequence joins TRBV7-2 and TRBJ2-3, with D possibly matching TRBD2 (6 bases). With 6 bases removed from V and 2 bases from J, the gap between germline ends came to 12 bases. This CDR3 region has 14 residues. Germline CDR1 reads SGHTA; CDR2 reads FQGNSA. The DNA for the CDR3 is TGTGCCAGCAGTCCGACTAGATTCACAGATACGCAGTATTTT. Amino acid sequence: CASSPTRFTDTQYF.

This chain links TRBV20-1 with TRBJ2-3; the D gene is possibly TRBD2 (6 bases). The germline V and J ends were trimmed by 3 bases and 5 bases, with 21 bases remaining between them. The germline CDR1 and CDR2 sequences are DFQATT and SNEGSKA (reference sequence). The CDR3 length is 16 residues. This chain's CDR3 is CSASDFVQRRGDTQYF. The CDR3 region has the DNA TGCAGTGCTAGTGACTTTGTACAGCGGAGGGGAGATACGCAGTATTTT.

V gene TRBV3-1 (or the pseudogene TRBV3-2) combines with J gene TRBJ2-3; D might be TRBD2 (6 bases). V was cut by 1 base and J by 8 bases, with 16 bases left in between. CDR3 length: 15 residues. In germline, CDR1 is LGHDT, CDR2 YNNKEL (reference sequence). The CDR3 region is CASSQGTTISGTQYF. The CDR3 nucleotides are TGTGCCAGCAGCCAAGGGACTACGATAAGTGGTACGCAGTATTTT.

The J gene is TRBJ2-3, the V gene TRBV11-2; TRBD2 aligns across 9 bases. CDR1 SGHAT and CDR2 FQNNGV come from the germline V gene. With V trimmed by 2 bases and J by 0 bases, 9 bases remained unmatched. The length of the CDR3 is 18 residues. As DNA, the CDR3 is TGTGCCAGCAGCTTATGGAGCGGGAGGTCCGGGAGCACAGATACGCAGTATTTT. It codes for CASSLWSGRSGSTDTQYF. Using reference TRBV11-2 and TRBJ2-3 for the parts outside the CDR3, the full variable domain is EAGVAQSPRYKIIEKRQSVAFWCNPISGHATLYWYQQILGQGPKLLIQFQNNGVVDDSQLPKDRFSAERLKGVDSTLKIQPAKLEDSAVYLCASSLWSGRSGSTDTQYFGPGTRLTVL.

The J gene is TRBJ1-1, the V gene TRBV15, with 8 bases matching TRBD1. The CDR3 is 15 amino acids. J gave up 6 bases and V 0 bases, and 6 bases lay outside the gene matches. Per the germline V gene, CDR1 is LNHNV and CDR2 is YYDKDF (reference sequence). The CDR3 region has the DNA TGTGCCACCAGCAGAGACCTCCGGACAGGGCCTGAAGCTTTCTTT. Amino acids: CATSRDLRTGPEAFF. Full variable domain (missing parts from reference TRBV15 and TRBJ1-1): DAMVIQNPRYQVTQFGKPVTLSCSQTLNHNVMYWYQQKSSQAPKLLFHYYDKDFNNEADTPDNFQSRRPNTSFCFLDIRSPGLGDTAMYLCATSRDLRTGPEAFFGQGTRLTVV.

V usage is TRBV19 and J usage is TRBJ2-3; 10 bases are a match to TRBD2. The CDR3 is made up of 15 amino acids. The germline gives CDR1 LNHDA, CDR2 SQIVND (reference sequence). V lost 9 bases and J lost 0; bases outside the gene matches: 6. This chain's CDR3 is CASTGTSASTDTQYF. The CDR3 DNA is TGTGCCAGCACCGGGACTAGCGCAAGCACAGATACGCAGTATTTT.

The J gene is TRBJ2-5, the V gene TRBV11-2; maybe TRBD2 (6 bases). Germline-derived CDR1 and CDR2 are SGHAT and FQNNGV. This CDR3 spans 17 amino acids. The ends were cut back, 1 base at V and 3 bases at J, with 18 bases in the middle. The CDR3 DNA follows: TGTGCCAGCAGCTTAGGGGGGGACCCACGGAAAAAAGAGACCCAGTACTTC. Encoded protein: CASSLGGDPRKKETQYF.

DNA for the CDR3: TGTGCCAGCAGGCTGACGGGACTCTACGAGCAGTACTTC. Its translation: CASRLTGLYEQYF. This chain connects TRBV2 to TRBJ2-7; maybe TRBD2 (6 bases). The germline V and J ends were trimmed by 6 bases and 3 bases, with 12 bases remaining between them. The germline gives CDR1 SNHLY, CDR2 FYNNEI. This CDR3 contains 13 residues. The full variable domain, with the rest looked up from reference TRBV2 and TRBJ2-7, is EPEVTQTPSHQVTQMGQEVILRCVPISNHLYFYWYRQILGQKVEFLVSFYNNEISEKSEIFDDQFSVERPDGSNFTLKIRSTKLEDSAMYFCASRLTGLYEQYFGPGTRLTVT.

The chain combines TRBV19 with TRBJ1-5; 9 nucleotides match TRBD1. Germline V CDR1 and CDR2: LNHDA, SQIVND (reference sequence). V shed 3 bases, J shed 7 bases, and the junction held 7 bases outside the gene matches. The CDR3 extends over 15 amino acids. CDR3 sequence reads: CASSIGQGYGQPQHF. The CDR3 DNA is TGTGCCAGTAGTATCGGACAGGGGTATGGGCAGCCCCAGCATTTT.

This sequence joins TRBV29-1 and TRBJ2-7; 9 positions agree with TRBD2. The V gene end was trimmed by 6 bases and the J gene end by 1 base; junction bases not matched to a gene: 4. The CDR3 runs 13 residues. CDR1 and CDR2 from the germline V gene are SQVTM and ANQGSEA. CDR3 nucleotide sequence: TGCAGCGTCAGCGGGAGGTCATCCTACGAGCAGTACTTC. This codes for CSVSGRSSYEQYF.

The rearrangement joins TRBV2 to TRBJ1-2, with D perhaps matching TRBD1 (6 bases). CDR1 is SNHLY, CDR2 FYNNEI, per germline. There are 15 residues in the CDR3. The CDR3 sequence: CAVLRTASNGYGYTF. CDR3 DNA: TGTGCAGTTCTCCGGACAGCGAGTAATGGCTATGGCTACACCTTC.

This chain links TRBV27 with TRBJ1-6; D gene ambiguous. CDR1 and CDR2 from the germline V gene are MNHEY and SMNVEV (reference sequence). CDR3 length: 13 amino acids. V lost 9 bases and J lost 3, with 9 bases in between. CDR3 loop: CASREDYNSPLHF. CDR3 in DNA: TGTGCCAGTCGTGAGGACTATAATTCACCCCTCCACTTT.

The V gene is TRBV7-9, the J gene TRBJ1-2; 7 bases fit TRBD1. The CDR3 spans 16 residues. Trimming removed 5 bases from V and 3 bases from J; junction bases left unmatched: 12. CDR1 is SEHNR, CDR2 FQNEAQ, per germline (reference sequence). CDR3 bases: TGTGCCAGCAGCCCCGATCGGACAGGAAGCTACTATGGCTACACCTTC. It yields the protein CASSPDRTGSYYGYTF. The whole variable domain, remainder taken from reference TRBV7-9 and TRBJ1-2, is DTGVSQNPRHKITKRGQNVTFRCDPISEHNRLYWYRQTLGQGPEFLTYFQNEAQLEKSRLLSDRFSAERPKGSFSTLEIQRTEQGDSAMYLCASSPDRTGSYYGYTFGSGTRLTVV.

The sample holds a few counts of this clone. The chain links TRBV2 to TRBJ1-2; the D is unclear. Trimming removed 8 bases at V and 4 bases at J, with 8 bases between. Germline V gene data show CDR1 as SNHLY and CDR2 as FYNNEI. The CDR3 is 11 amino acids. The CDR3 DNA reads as TGTGCCAGCGGGCGGGGCTATGGCTACACCTTC. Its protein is CASGRGYGYTF.

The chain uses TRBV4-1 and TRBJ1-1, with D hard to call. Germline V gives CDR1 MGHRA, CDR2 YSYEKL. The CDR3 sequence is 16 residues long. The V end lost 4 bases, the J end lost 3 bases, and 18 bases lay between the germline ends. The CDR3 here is CASSPQVGSDYTEAFF. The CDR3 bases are TGCGCCAGCAGCCCACAAGTAGGGAGTGACTACACTGAAGCTTTCTTT.